Listed below are T cell receptor beta chains from one sample, sequenced in a study of shared clonotypes between healthy human individuals. TCRdb's copy holds only in-frame clones and misses some; the assay was immunoSEQ multiplex PCR. Of roughly 1,800,000 clones in the sample, over 85% are singletons; the top ten hold 1% to 1.5%. Specimen: naive CD8+ T cells sorted from blood. These receptors were obtained from a man between 18 and 29 years old in good health. The CDR3 runs from the conserved cysteine through the conserved F or W. The D gene is left open where the match is weak. Clone size appears in some rows only: once, few, many, or a class for an expanded clone.

abundance	j_gene	d_gene	v_gene	CDR3aa	CDR3nt
once	TRBJ2-3	-	TRBV7-8	CASSTSRVGRTYHTQYF	TGTGCCAGCAGCACTAGTCGTGTAGGGAGGACCTACCATACGCAGTATTTT
-	TRBJ2-7	-	TRBV4-1	CASSQVRGGTYEQYF	TGCGCCAGCAGCCAAGTTCGGGGCGGGACCTACGAGCAGTACTTC
-	TRBJ1-1	-	TRBV4-3	CASSQDGDRVNTEAFF	TGCGCCAGCAGCCAAGACGGAGACAGAGTGAACACTGAAGCTTTCTTT
-	TRBJ1-4	TRBD1	TRBV5-1	CASSPDRFNEKLFF	TGCGCCAGCAGCCCGGACAGGTTTAATGAAAAACTGTTTTTT
-	TRBJ1-2	-	TRBV15	CATSSDMGPYGYTF	TGTGCCACCAGCAGCGACATGGGGCCCTATGGCTACACCTTC
-	TRBJ2-7	-	TRBV6-5	CASRDLMLYEQYF	TGTGCCAGCCGGGACCTGATGCTCTACGAGCAGTACTTC
-	TRBJ2-1	TRBD1	TRBV14	CASSQAPGQSYNEQFF	TGTGCCAGCAGCCAAGCCCCGGGACAGAGTTACAATGAGCAGTTCTTC
-	TRBJ1-2	-	TRBV5-6	CASSFGTPANYGYTF	TGTGCCAGCAGTTTCGGGACACCAGCTAACTATGGCTACACCTTC
-	TRBJ2-7	TRBD2	TRBV11-2	CASITSGGYEQYF	TGTGCCAGCATAACTAGCGGGGGGTACGAGCAGTACTTC
-	TRBJ2-3	TRBD1	TRBV5-1	CASSPSWGDRADPWYF	TGCGCCAGCAGCCCCTCTTGGGGGGACAGGGCCGATCCGTGGTATTTT
-	TRBJ2-4	TRBD2	TRBV9	CASSVSTSGAKNIQYF	TGTGCCAGCAGCGTCTCGACTAGCGGAGCCAAAAACATTCAGTACTTC
-	TRBJ1-1	-	TRBV27	CASSLNHPNTEAFF	TGTGCCAGCAGTTTAAACCATCCGAACACTGAAGCTTTCTTT
-	TRBJ1-2	-	TRBV5-1	CASSPTGFIPQGYTF	TGCGCCAGCAGCCCGACGGGGTTTATCCCCCAAGGCTACACCTTC
-	TRBJ1-3	TRBD1	TRBV9	CASSSEGASGNTIYF	TGTGCCAGCAGCTCAGAGGGGGCCTCTGGAAACACCATATATTTT
-	TRBJ2-1	-	TRBV2	CASSFLNEQFF	TGTGCCAGCAGTTTCCTCAATGAGCAGTTCTTC
once	TRBJ2-1	-	TRBV4-1	CASSQDLNNEQFF	TGCGCCAGCAGCCAAGATCTGAATAATGAGCAGTTCTTC
-	TRBJ2-3	-	TRBV15	CATSRDLVPTQYF	TGTGCCACCAGCAGAGATCTAGTCCCTACGCAGTATTTT
-	TRBJ1-2	-	TRBV9	CASSLRTDFYGYTF	TGTGCCAGCAGCCTGAGGACGGACTTCTATGGCTACACCTTC
-	TRBJ2-3	-	TRBV2	CASSGPPSGLTDTQYF	TGTGCCAGCAGCGGTCCGCCGAGTGGGCTCACAGATACGCAGTATTTT
-	TRBJ2-5	-	TRBV11-2	CASSPLEAIETQYF	TGTGCCAGCAGCCCCCTAGAAGCGATAGAGACCCAGTACTTC
-	TRBJ2-7	-	TRBV7-9	CASCPGQAYEQYF	TGTGCTTCCTGCCCGGGACAAGCCTACGAGCAGTACTTC
-	TRBJ2-7	TRBD1	TRBV7-9	CASSLEEGQGAYEQYF	TGTGCCAGCAGCCTGGAAGAAGGACAGGGGGCCTACGAGCAGTACTTC
-	TRBJ1-1	TRBD1	TRBV6-1	CASSETGTGRRTMNTEAFF	TGTGCCAGCAGTGAAACGGGGACAGGAAGACGTACCATGAACACTGAAGCTTTCTTT
-	TRBJ1-1	-	TRBV28	CASSSTGTEAFF	TGTGCCAGCAGTTCTACAGGCACTGAAGCTTTCTTT
-	TRBJ2-5	TRBD2	TRBV7-7	CASSLGFASGTQETQYF	TGTGCTAGCAGCTTAGGTTTCGCTAGCGGGACCCAAGAGACCCAGTACTTC
-	TRBJ2-7	TRBD1	TRBV7-9	CASSLGGHEQYF	TGTGCCAGCAGCCTAGGGGGCCACGAGCAGTACTTC
-	TRBJ1-2	-	TRBV29-1	CSVEEGFNGYTF	TGCAGCGTTGAAGAGGGCTTTAATGGCTACACCTTC
-	TRBJ2-3	-	TRBV28	CASQLLGAEDTQYF	TGTGCCAGTCAGTTGCTGGGGGCCGAAGATACGCAGTATTTT
once	TRBJ2-7	TRBD2	TRBV7-9	CASGISGRPYEQYF	TGTGCCAGCGGAATTAGCGGGCGGCCCTACGAGCAGTACTTC
once	TRBJ2-7	-	TRBV7-9	CASSFGGSSSYEQYF	TGTGCCAGCAGCTTCGGGGGTTCCTCTTCCTACGAGCAGTACTTC
-	TRBJ2-7	-	TRBV4-1	CASSQVPGQPSYEQYF	TGCGCCAGCAGCCAAGTCCCCGGACAGCCTTCCTACGAGCAGTACTTC
once	TRBJ2-3	TRBD2	TRBV7-6	CASSLALFLAGGPGTDTQYF	TGTGCCAGCAGCTTAGCGCTCTTTCTAGCGGGAGGGCCGGGCACAGATACGCAGTATTTT
once	TRBJ2-7	-	TRBV5-6	CASSPTYSYEQYF	TGTGCCAGCAGCCCGACATACTCCTACGAGCAGTACTTC
-	TRBJ2-1	-	TRBV11-2	CASSDYRYSYNEQFF	TGTGCCAGCAGCGACTACAGATACTCCTACAATGAGCAGTTCTTC
-	TRBJ1-5	TRBD1	TRBV27	CASIFRRGDQPQHF	TGTGCCAGCATTTTCCGCAGGGGGGATCAGCCCCAGCATTTT
-	TRBJ2-2	-	TRBV10-1	CASSEGAGADTGELFF	TGCGCCAGCAGTGAGGGGGCAGGGGCCGACACCGGGGAGCTGTTTTTT
few	TRBJ1-5	-	TRBV4-1	CASSPWGTQPQHF	TGCGCCAGCAGCCCCTGGGGGACGCAGCCCCAGCATTTT
once	TRBJ2-7	-	TRBV4-3	CASSQDFNSAYEQYF	TGCGCCAGCAGCCAAGATTTCAACAGCGCCTACGAGCAGTACTTC
-	TRBJ1-4	-	TRBV4-1	CASSQRGLEQVNEKLFF	TGCGCCAGCAGCCAAAGGGGACTGGAACAGGTGAATGAAAAACTGTTTTTT
once	TRBJ1-6	-	TRBV6-1	CASSRSGSPLHF	TGTGCCAGCAGTCGGTCGGGTTCACCCCTCCACTTT
-	TRBJ2-4	-	TRBV28	CASSFPEPYKNIQYF	TGTGCCAGCAGTTTCCCAGAGCCGTACAAAAACATTCAGTACTTC
-	TRBJ1-2	-	TRBV5-6	CASSFSAFYGYTF	TGTGCCAGCAGCTTTTCGGCTTTCTATGGCTACACCTTC
-	TRBJ1-1	-	TRBV20-1	CSALRGAEAFF	TGCAGTGCTTTGCGCGGGGCTGAAGCTTTCTTT
-	TRBJ1-1	-	TRBV7-9	CASSLAQGLNTEAFF	TGTGCCAGCAGCTTAGCTCAGGGCCTGAACACTGAAGCTTTCTTT
-	TRBJ2-7	-	TRBV9	CASSGEGGDLYEQYF	TGTGCCAGCAGCGGCGAAGGTGGGGACCTCTACGAGCAGTACTTC
-	TRBJ2-7	-	TRBV21-1	CASSPESRTAFTYEQYF	TGTGCCAGCAGCCCGGAATCCCGGACAGCTTTTACCTACGAGCAGTACTTC